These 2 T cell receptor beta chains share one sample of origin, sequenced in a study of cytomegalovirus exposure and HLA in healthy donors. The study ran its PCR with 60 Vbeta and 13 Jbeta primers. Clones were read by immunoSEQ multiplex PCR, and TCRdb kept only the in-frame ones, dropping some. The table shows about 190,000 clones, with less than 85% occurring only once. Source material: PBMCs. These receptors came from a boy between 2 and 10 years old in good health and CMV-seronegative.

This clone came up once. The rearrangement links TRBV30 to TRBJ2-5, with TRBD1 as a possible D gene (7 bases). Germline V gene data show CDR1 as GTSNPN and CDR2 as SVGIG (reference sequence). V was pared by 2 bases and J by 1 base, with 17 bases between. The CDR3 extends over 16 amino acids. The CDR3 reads CAWSPSGGLFQETQYF. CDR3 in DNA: TGTGCCTGGAGTCCATCAGGGGGGCTATTCCAAGAGACCCAGTACTTC.

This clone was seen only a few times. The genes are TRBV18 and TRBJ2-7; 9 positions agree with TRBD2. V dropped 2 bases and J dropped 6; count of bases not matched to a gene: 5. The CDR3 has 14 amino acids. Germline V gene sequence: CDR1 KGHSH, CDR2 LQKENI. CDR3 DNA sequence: TGTGCCAGCTCACCAGAGGATAGCGGGGGCGAGCAGTACGTC. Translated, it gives CASSPEDSGGEQYV.